This T cell receptor (beta chain) was found in a study of immune cell composition in non-small cell lung cancer. Sequencing used immunoSEQ multiplex PCR; TCRdb keeps in-frame clones, though not all of them. The profile shows several thousand clones, around four fifths of them singletons. CDR1 and CDR2 from the germline V gene are SGDLS and YYNGEE. The V and J ends lost 0 bases and 5 bases respectively, with 12 bases between them. The CDR3 contains 14 residues. The rearrangement links TRBV9 to TRBJ2-7; D ambiguous. The receptor was isolated from a human donor with non-small cell lung cancer. The sample comprised lung tumor tissue. In DNA, the CDR3 is TGTGCCAGCAGCGTAGGGTCCGGGTTTAACGAGCAGTACTTC. Its translation is CASSVGSGFNEQYF. The full variable domain, completed using reference TRBV9 and TRBJ2-7, is DSGVTQTPKHLITATGQRVTLRCSPRSGDLSVYWYQQSLDQGLQFLIQYYNGEERAKGNILERFSAQQFPDLHSELNLSSLELGDSALYFCASSVGSGFNEQYFGPGTRLTVT.